The rows below give T cell receptor beta chains drawn from one sample of a study of blood T cell repertoires in COVID-19. TCRdb keeps only in-frame clones here, not all; method: immunoSEQ multiplex PCR. Altogether fewer than 250,000 clones are present, under 90% being singletons, with the ten largest covering 15% to 20%. The sequencing input was peripheral blood. The receptors originated from a man under 40 with active or convalescent COVID-19. CDR3s include the opening cysteine and the closing phenylalanine or tryptophan. The D gene is left open where the match is weak. Clone size is stated in some rows and not others, as once, few, many or a class when expanded.

TRBJ2-6 | TRBV3-1/TRBV3-2 | few | TRBD1 | TGTGCCAGCAGCCTTGGGACAGCCCTCTCTGGGGCCAACGTCCTGACTTTC | CASSLGTALSGANVLTF
TRBJ2-5 | TRBV7-2 | NA | NA | TGTGCCAGCAGCCAAAACAGGGTTGAGACCCAGTACTTC | CASSQNRVETQYF
TRBJ1-1 | TRBV2 | NA | TRBD1 | TGTGCCAGCAGTTCGAGACAGGGTTGGGCTTTCTTT | CASSSRQGWAFF
TRBJ2-4 | TRBV20-1 | NA | NA | TGCAGTGCTAGTCCCGCAGGAACAAAAAACATTCAGTACTTC | CSASPAGTKNIQYF
TRBJ1-1 | TRBV5-6 | NA | NA | TGTGCCAGCAGAGAGGGGGGCGGGGGCACTGAAGCTTTCTTT | CASREGGGGTEAFF
TRBJ2-2 | TRBV7-7 | NA | TRBD2 | TGTGCCAGCAGCTCGGGACTAGCGGGGCAGGGTGCCGGGGAGCTGTTTTTT | CASSSGLAGQGAGELFF
TRBJ1-4 | TRBV28 | NA | TRBD1 | TGTGCCAGCCAAGTGCAACTTCAGGGGGGCGGACCGAAAGGAAAACTGTTTTTT | CASQVQLQGGGPKGKLFF
TRBJ2-2 | TRBV10-2 | NA | NA | TGCGCCAGCAGGGCGTGGGAGCCCAACACCGGGGAGCTGTTTTTT | CASRAWEPNTGELFF
TRBJ1-2 | TRBV6-4 | NA | NA | TGTGCCAGCAGTGACTCCAGACGGGCGGGGGGCTACACCTTC | CASSDSRRAGGYTF
TRBJ1-4 | TRBV15 | NA | NA | TGTGCCACCAGCAGAGATCGGGAAGATCACAGGTTTTTT | CATSRDREDHRFF
TRBJ1-6 | TRBV7-9 | NA | TRBD1 | TGTGCCAGCAGGCCCACAGGGGAGGCTTCACCCCTCCACTTT | CASRPTGEASPLHF
TRBJ1-4 | TRBV10-3 | NA | TRBD1 | TGTGCCATCAGTGAGGGCACAGGGGGTGTTGAAAAACTGTTTTTT | CAISEGTGGVEKLFF
TRBJ1-1 | TRBV6-5 | NA | NA | TGTGCCAGCAGTTACTCTGAGAGGACTGAAGCTTTCTTT | CASSYSERTEAFF
TRBJ2-7 | TRBV9 | few | TRBD2 | TGTGCCAGCAGCGTAGCTACCGGGGGGAGGCACGAGCAGTACTTC | CASSVATGGRHEQYF
TRBJ2-1 | TRBV7-9 | NA | TRBD1 | TGTGCCAGCAGCGACAGGGAATTAAATGAGCAGTTCTTC | CASSDRELNEQFF
TRBJ2-3 | TRBV5-1 | once | NA | TGCGCCAGCAGCCGGGGCGGGGAGACAGATACGCAGTATTTT | CASSRGGETDTQYF
TRBJ1-6 | TRBV14 | few | NA | TGTGCCAGCAGCCAAGATTGGGCGATCAATTCACCCCTCCACTTT | CASSQDWAINSPLHF